Listed below are T cell receptor beta chains from one sample, sequenced in a study of T cells after somatic rescue of genetic block. This table comes from immunoSEQ multiplex PCR, and its TCRdb copy is limited to in-frame clones, with some not included. The data contain 70,000 to 95,000 clones, about nine tenths of them singletons. Sequenced material: peripheral blood mononuclear cells (PBMCs). These receptors were obtained from a woman between 18 and 29 years old. Each CDR3 is given with its conserved first and last residue. A D gene is named only where the DNA matches it firmly. Clone size is shown for a subset of rows, as once, few, many or a class of expanded clone.

v_call: TRBV2
d_call: NA
j_call: TRBJ2-3
clone_size: NA
cdr3_aa: CASSEGPTGEISTDTQYF
cdr3_nt: TGTGCCAGCAGTGAGGGGCCCACGGGGGAGATTAGCACAGATACGCAGTATTTT

v_call: TRBV7-9
d_call: TRBD2
j_call: TRBJ2-1
clone_size: NA
cdr3_aa: CASVLAGANEQFF
cdr3_nt: TGTGCCAGCGTCCTAGCGGGAGCCAATGAGCAGTTCTTC

v_call: TRBV4-3
d_call: NA
j_call: TRBJ1-1
clone_size: NA
cdr3_aa: CASSQEWITNTEAFF
cdr3_nt: TGCGCCAGCAGCCAAGAGTGGATTACGAACACTGAAGCTTTCTTT

v_call: TRBV11-3
d_call: NA
j_call: TRBJ2-7
clone_size: NA
cdr3_aa: CASSFLDRDGIYEQYF
cdr3_nt: TGTGCCAGCAGCTTTCTAGACCGGGACGGTATATACGAGCAGTACTTC

v_call: TRBV28
d_call: NA
j_call: TRBJ2-3
clone_size: NA
cdr3_aa: CASEEAGETDTQYF
cdr3_nt: TGTGCCAGCGAGGAGGCAGGGGAGACAGATACGCAGTATTTT

v_call: TRBV7-2
d_call: TRBD1
j_call: TRBJ1-1
clone_size: NA
cdr3_aa: CASSRDRGDTEAFF
cdr3_nt: TGTGCCAGCAGCCGGGACAGGGGTGACACTGAAGCTTTCTTT

v_call: TRBV7-9
d_call: NA
j_call: TRBJ1-3
clone_size: NA
cdr3_aa: CASTNYGNTIYF
cdr3_nt: TGTGCCAGCACCAACTACGGAAACACCATATATTTT

v_call: TRBV6-5
d_call: NA
j_call: TRBJ2-1
clone_size: NA
cdr3_aa: CASSYSWGSPEQFF
cdr3_nt: TGTGCCAGCAGTTACTCGTGGGGTTCTCCGGAGCAGTTCTTC

v_call: TRBV19
d_call: NA
j_call: TRBJ1-5
clone_size: NA
cdr3_aa: CASSIDKYSNQPQHF
cdr3_nt: TGTGCCAGTAGCATCGACAAGTATAGCAATCAGCCCCAGCATTTT

v_call: TRBV10-1
d_call: NA
j_call: TRBJ1-6
clone_size: NA
cdr3_aa: CASSDRTRNNSPLHF
cdr3_nt: TGCGCCAGCAGCGACCGGACACGAAATAATTCACCCCTCCACTTT

v_call: TRBV27
d_call: NA
j_call: TRBJ1-1
clone_size: medium-sized
cdr3_aa: CASSHDKSTEAFF
cdr3_nt: TGTGCCAGCAGTCATGACAAATCCACTGAAGCTTTCTTT

v_call: TRBV28
d_call: NA
j_call: TRBJ2-7
clone_size: NA
cdr3_aa: CASRPPSGAPYEQYF
cdr3_nt: TGTGCCAGCAGGCCTCCTTCAGGGGCCCCCTACGAGCAGTACTTC

v_call: TRBV5-1
d_call: TRBD2
j_call: TRBJ2-1
clone_size: NA
cdr3_aa: CASSSQREAMDEQFF
cdr3_nt: TGCGCCAGCAGCTCACAGCGGGAGGCGATGGATGAGCAGTTCTTC

v_call: TRBV4-2
d_call: NA
j_call: TRBJ2-7
clone_size: NA
cdr3_aa: CASNPTLSSYEQYF
cdr3_nt: TGTGCCAGCAACCCCACACTAAGCTCCTACGAGCAGTACTTC

v_call: TRBV5-4
d_call: NA
j_call: TRBJ1-2
clone_size: NA
cdr3_aa: CASSSPNYGYTF
cdr3_nt: TGTGCCAGCAGCTCCCCGAACTATGGCTACACCTTC

v_call: TRBV14
d_call: NA
j_call: TRBJ1-1
clone_size: NA
cdr3_aa: CASSQRGVSGNTEAFF
cdr3_nt: TGTGCCAGCAGCCAAAGGGGGGTCTCAGGGAACACTGAAGCTTTCTTT

v_call: TRBV21-1
d_call: NA
j_call: TRBJ2-3
clone_size: NA
cdr3_aa: CASSKRGCQYTQYF
cdr3_nt: TGTGCCAGCAGCAAAAGAGGATGTCAGTATACGCAGTATTTT

v_call: TRBV5-1
d_call: TRBD1
j_call: TRBJ2-6
clone_size: NA
cdr3_aa: CASSLLRQGSGANVLTF
cdr3_nt: TGCGCCAGCAGCTTACTTCGACAGGGCTCTGGGGCCAACGTCCTGACTTTC

v_call: TRBV7-3
d_call: NA
j_call: TRBJ2-1
clone_size: NA
cdr3_aa: CASSLRVASAYNEQFF
cdr3_nt: TGTGCCAGCAGCTTACGGGTAGCGAGTGCTTACAATGAGCAGTTCTTC

v_call: TRBV4-3
d_call: TRBD2
j_call: TRBJ2-3
clone_size: NA
cdr3_aa: CASSQSGTSGNADTQYF
cdr3_nt: TGCGCCAGCAGCCAATCCGGGACTAGCGGGAACGCAGATACGCAGTATTTT

v_call: TRBV2
d_call: TRBD1
j_call: TRBJ2-1
clone_size: once
cdr3_aa: CASTRDRNNEQFF
cdr3_nt: TGTGCCAGCACCCGGGACAGAAACAATGAGCAGTTCTTC

v_call: TRBV5-1
d_call: TRBD1
j_call: TRBJ2-2
clone_size: NA
cdr3_aa: CASRPTGGNGELFF
cdr3_nt: TGCGCCAGCAGACCGACAGGGGGCAACGGGGAGCTGTTTTTT

v_call: TRBV5-6
d_call: TRBD1
j_call: TRBJ1-2
clone_size: NA
cdr3_aa: CASSADRVYGYTF
cdr3_nt: TGTGCCAGCAGCGCGGACAGGGTCTATGGCTACACCTTC

v_call: TRBV20-1
d_call: NA
j_call: TRBJ2-1
clone_size: NA
cdr3_aa: CSVDEQFF
cdr3_nt: TGCAGTGTTGATGAGCAGTTCTTC

v_call: TRBV19
d_call: NA
j_call: TRBJ1-3
clone_size: NA
cdr3_aa: CASSVLGGNTIYF
cdr3_nt: TGTGCCAGTAGTGTACTAGGGGGAAACACCATATATTTT

v_call: TRBV20-1
d_call: NA
j_call: TRBJ2-7
clone_size: NA
cdr3_aa: CSGAGPYEQYF
cdr3_nt: TGCAGTGGGGCAGGGCCCTACGAGCAGTACTTC

v_call: TRBV18
d_call: TRBD1
j_call: TRBJ1-1
clone_size: NA
cdr3_aa: CASSLRTGEMNTEAFF
cdr3_nt: TGTGCCAGCTCACTTAGGACAGGAGAGATGAACACTGAAGCTTTCTTT

v_call: TRBV5-6
d_call: TRBD2
j_call: TRBJ2-3
clone_size: NA
cdr3_aa: CASSLLTSGKLEKEDTQYF
cdr3_nt: TGTGCCAGCAGCTTGCTTACTAGCGGGAAACTGGAGAAAGAAGATACGCAGTATTTT

v_call: TRBV2
d_call: NA
j_call: TRBJ1-1
clone_size: NA
cdr3_aa: CASSDPPGTEAFF
cdr3_nt: TGTGCCAGCAGTGACCCCCCGGGAACTGAAGCTTTCTTT

v_call: TRBV9
d_call: NA
j_call: TRBJ2-1
clone_size: NA
cdr3_aa: CASSPYREVRGDEQFF
cdr3_nt: TGTGCCAGCAGCCCTTACAGGGAGGTAAGAGGCGATGAGCAGTTCTTC

v_call: TRBV10-2
d_call: NA
j_call: TRBJ2-3
clone_size: NA
cdr3_aa: CATGPAGDTQYF
cdr3_nt: TGCGCCACCGGGCCCGCGGGAGATACGCAGTATTTT

v_call: TRBV27
d_call: NA
j_call: TRBJ2-3
clone_size: NA
cdr3_aa: CASSLGDSTDTQYF
cdr3_nt: TGTGCCAGCAGTTTAGGGGACTCCACAGATACGCAGTATTTT

v_call: TRBV28
d_call: TRBD2
j_call: TRBJ2-7
clone_size: NA
cdr3_aa: CASSSPGRGGTYEQYF
cdr3_nt: TGTGCCAGCAGTTCCCCGGGACGGGGGGGAACCTACGAGCAGTACTTC

v_call: TRBV9
d_call: NA
j_call: TRBJ1-2
clone_size: NA
cdr3_aa: CASSVGSLSVGYTF
cdr3_nt: TGTGCCAGCAGCGTAGGTTCCCTTAGTGTGGGCTACACCTTC

v_call: TRBV7-9
d_call: NA
j_call: TRBJ2-7
clone_size: NA
cdr3_aa: CASSQGIGATYEQYF
cdr3_nt: TGTGCCAGCAGCCAGGGAATCGGGGCCACCTACGAGCAGTACTTC

v_call: TRBV6-6
d_call: TRBD1
j_call: TRBJ2-5
clone_size: NA
cdr3_aa: CASSPGTGYQETQYF
cdr3_nt: TGTGCCAGCAGCCCCGGGACAGGGTACCAAGAGACCCAGTACTTC

v_call: TRBV11-3
d_call: NA
j_call: TRBJ2-1
clone_size: NA
cdr3_aa: CASGFGRSYNEQFF
cdr3_nt: TGTGCCAGCGGTTTCGGGAGATCCTACAATGAGCAGTTCTTC